This TCR beta chain was identified during a study of blood T cell repertoires in COVID-19. At the level of the study: Donors in the United States, Italy and Spain gave samples during acute or convalescent COVID-19. Sample material is recorded as cDNA or gDNA derived from T cells, B-cell-depleted T cells, or PBMCs.

Sequencing was performed with immunoSEQ multiplex PCR; in TCRdb, only in-frame clones are kept and a portion is missing. The sample carries about 110,000 clones, about nine tenths recorded once. The receptor was isolated from a human donor in a cohort sampled during active COVID-19. The sample was peripheral blood.

CDR3 in DNA: TGTGCCAGCAGCGCAGGCGGGGGCGCTAGCACAGATACGCAGTATTTT. Its protein product is CASSAGGGASTDTQYF. The chain combines TRBV9 with TRBJ2-3; a possible D gene is TRBD2 (7 bases). The CDR3 sequence is 16 residues long. Germline V lookup: CDR1 SGDLS, CDR2 YYNGEE. Deletions cut 3 bases from V and 0 bases from J, with 14 bases between.